Each of the 17 T cell receptor beta chains below was sequenced from the same sample in a study of vaccination and CD4 T cells after COVID-19. Their antigen targets remain unknown. Treatment noted: roughly 11-day PBMC culture with coronavirus spike peptide pools or control peptides (ViraFEST assay). Oncomine TCR Beta short-read sequencing was applied to DNA from cultured CD4+ T cells. MiXCR, applied by TCRdb to the PCR reads, yields one record per CDR3 protein. The table includes about 8,800 distinct CDR3 sequences, approximately 57% detected once. Sequencing used cultured CD4+ T cells from blood, obtained after SARS-CoV-2 vaccination. These receptors all stem from a human donor with COVID-19.

The chain joins TRBV7-9 to TRBJ2-1; 8 bases are shared with TRBD1. In germline, CDR1 is SEHNR, CDR2 FQNEAQ (reference sequence). J was trimmed by 8 bases and V by 6 bases; bases with no gene match: 12. The CDR3 sequence is 15 residues long. CDR3 in amino acids: CASSKPGQVADEQFF. The CDR3 nucleotides read TGTGCCAGCAGTAAACCGGGACAGGTTGCGGATGAGCAGTTCTTC.

The chain has TRBV20-1 and TRBJ2-7; D remains ambiguous. The germline V gene encodes CDR1 DFQATT and CDR2 SNEGSKA (reference sequence). Trimming left V 5 bases short and J 4 bases short, with 12 bases between. This CDR3 has 12 residues. The CDR3 DNA is TGCAGTGCTCGTCTTCACCTATACGAGCAGTACTTC. It specifies CSARLHLYEQYF.

This clonotype was observed a handful of times. This rearrangement joins TRBV30 to TRBJ1-5; D gene ambiguous. CDR1 is GTSNPN, CDR2 SVGIG, per germline (reference sequence). This CDR3 has 14 amino acids. V was cut by 1 base and J by 0 bases, with 7 bases left in between. The DNA of the CDR3 is TGTGCCTGGAGTGCGGGGAATAGCAATCAGCCCCAGCATTTT. Residues: CAWSAGNSNQPQHF.

This clonotype appeared a few times. The chain joins TRBV20-1 to TRBJ1-2; D is possibly TRBD1 (5 bases). The length of the CDR3 is 14 residues. Germline CDR1 reads DFQATT; CDR2 reads SNEGSKA (reference sequence). The CDR3 is CTRDGDGYNYGYTF. CDR3 in DNA: TGCACGAGGGATGGGGACGGCTATAACTATGGCTACACCTTC.

There are a few counts of this clonotype. Relative to the germline gene, one junction end is altered; a read error may explain this. The chain joins TRBV6-1 to TRBJ2-7; TRBD1 matches 9 bases. The CDR3 is 14 amino acids. The V gene's germline CDR1 is MNHNS and CDR2 SASEGT. The CDR3 reads CASSPGTGSSEQYF. As DNA, the CDR3 is TGTGCCAGCAGTCCCGGGACAGGGTCCTCCGAGCAGTACTTC.

This clonotype was found once. V is TRBV7-9 and J is TRBJ2-2; the match to TRBD1 covers 10 bases. The CDR3 extends over 18 amino acids. CDR1 is SEHNR and CDR2 is FQNEAQ in the germline V gene (reference sequence). V lost 5 bases to trimming and J lost 4 bases; unmatched junction nucleotides: 13. CDR3 nucleotides: TGTGCCAGCAGCGTTTGGTCGTCGGGGACAGGGGCCACCGGGGAGCTGTTTTTT. As protein: CASSVWSSGTGATGELFF.

The chain links TRBV7-2 to TRBJ1-1; D remains unclear. The CDR3 contains 15 residues. V lost 3 bases to trimming and J lost 0 bases, with 11 bases between them. Germline values: CDR1 SGHTA, CDR2 FQGNSA. The CDR3 loop is CASSFSAGMNTEAFF. The CDR3 bases are TGTGCCAGCAGCTTTAGCGCAGGTATGAACACTGAAGCTTTCTTT.

CDR3 residues: CATSGLYNTGELFF. The CDR3 coding sequence is TGTGCCACCAGTGGACTATACAACACCGGGGAGCTGTTTTTT. The genes are TRBV24-1 and TRBJ2-2; tentatively, D is TRBD2 (5 bases). The V gene lost 5 bases and the J gene lost 2 bases, with 8 bases spanning the gap. The germline V gene encodes CDR1 KGHDR and CDR2 SFDVKD. This CDR3 region has 14 residues.

The chain recombines TRBV2 with TRBJ1-1, with D tentatively TRBD1 (5 bases). Germline lookup yields CDR1 SNHLY and CDR2 FYNNEI. V lost 6 bases to trimming and J lost 0 bases, with 11 bases between them. The CDR3 is 14 amino acids. Here the CDR3 reads CASRRQFLNTEAFF. The CDR3 region has the DNA TGTGCCAGCAGACGACAGTTTCTGAACACTGAAGCTTTCTTT.

Points on this clonotype: The conserved phenylalanine or tryptophan normally closing the CDR3 is absent here, so this likely arose from a read error. The limits of the CDR3 on the DNA are not certain, so only TCRdb's listed CDR3 is given. V usage is TRBV20-1 and J usage is TRBJ2-3; the table's D call, TRBD2, has no DNA check behind it. Including both end residues, the CDR3 is 11 amino acids long. CDR1 DFQATT and CDR2 SNEGSKA come from the germline V gene (reference sequence). The CDR3 sequence: CSAKGTSGGLA.

CDR3 region: CASSTGTGNYGYTF. The CDR3 nucleotides are TGTGCCAGCTCGACCGGGACAGGCAACTATGGCTACACCTTC. This rearrangement joins TRBV27 to TRBJ1-2; 8 bases fit TRBD1. The CDR3 runs 14 residues. The germline V gene encodes CDR1 MNHEY and CDR2 SMNVEV (reference sequence). The ends lost 8 bases at V and 2 bases at J; junction bases unmatched: 7.

The CDR3: CSATQAVQGADTQYF. DNA of the CDR3: TGCAGTGCTACCCAAGCGGTCCAGGGGGCAGATACGCAGTATTTT. This chain joins TRBV20-1 and TRBJ2-3; TRBD1 aligns across 7 bases. V trimming: 4 bases; J trimming: 4 bases; junction bases outside the gene matches: 11. The CDR3 is made up of 15 amino acids. Germline assignment: CDR1 DFQATT and CDR2 SNEGSKA (reference sequence).

The chain has TRBV5-4 and TRBJ1-2; D unresolved. The V gene's germline CDR1 is SGHNT and CDR2 YYREEE (reference sequence). The V and J ends lost 4 bases and 9 bases respectively, with 16 bases between them. CDR3 length: 13 amino acids. The CDR3 loop is CASSPRAEGSYTF. The CDR3 region has the DNA TGTGCCAGCAGCCCACGGGCCGAGGGAAGCTACACCTTC.

V usage is TRBV7-9 and J usage is TRBJ1-6; 8 bases match TRBD1. This CDR3 has 14 residues. The V segment lost 1 base and the J segment 9 bases; nucleotides outside the gene matches: 2. CDR1 SEHNR and CDR2 FQNEAQ come from the germline V gene (reference sequence). CDR3 loop: CASSLGQGISPLHF. CDR3 DNA sequence: TGTGCCAGCAGCTTAGGACAGGGGATTTCACCCCTCCACTTT.

In the case of this clonotype: The junction does not match germline at one end; this may be a read error. V and J are TRBV7-7 and TRBJ2-6; D call uncertain. CDR3 length: 15 amino acids. CDR1 is SSHAT and CDR2 is FNYEAQ in the germline V gene (reference sequence). The CDR3 bases are TGTGCTAGCAGCTTGGGAACCTCTGGGGCCAACGTCCTGACTTTC. Translation gives CASSLGTSGANVLTF.

The rearrangement links TRBV30 to TRBJ1-5; D gene unclear. This CDR3 is 16 amino acids long. CDR1 is GTSNPN and CDR2 is SVGIG in the germline V gene (reference sequence). Trimming pared 3 bases from V and 6 bases from J, leaving 21 bases between. CDR3 region: CAWRSGGGGIGQPQHF. Here the CDR3 DNA reads TGTGCCTGGAGGTCCGGCGGTGGAGGGATAGGTCAGCCCCAGCATTTT.

This chain links TRBV19 with TRBJ1-1; D is uncertain. Germline assignment: CDR1 LNHDA and CDR2 SQIVND (reference sequence). This CDR3 is 14 amino acids long. Trimming removed 5 bases from V and 3 bases from J, with 13 bases in between. The CDR3 nucleotides are TGTGCCAGTAGTCCCCCCGGCGGATACACTGAAGCTTTCTTT. Its protein is CASSPPGGYTEAFF.